This TCR beta chain comes out of a study of T cell repertoires in cytomegalovirus infection. About the study: In public TCR beta signatures, there were indications of both CMV infection and matching HLA type. The study's findings and limits: HLA-C-restricted, CMV-specific TCR beta clonotypes were dominant ex vivo.

The sample holds a few counts of this clonotype. Its target is not known. CDR3 length: 14 amino acids. The V and J ends lost 2 bases and 5 bases respectively, with 11 bases between them. Germline V CDR1 and CDR2: MRHNA, SNTAGT. TCRdb redid the calling of the reads with MiXCR, one entry per CDR3 protein. Of around 200,000 distinct CDR3 sequences in the sample, roughly a sixth are singletons; the top ten hold 20% to 25%. This sequence originates from a human donor in good health (CMV status not recorded). Some clones in this sample may be carry-over from other donors' samples. V and J are TRBV6-4 and TRBJ2-3; the D call may be TRBD1 or TRBD2 (5 bases each). What was sequenced was CD8+ T cells from PBMCs. The CDR3, as DNA: TGTGCCAGCAGTGACGGGGGATTTGGAGATACGCAGTATTTT. Translated, it gives CASSDGGFGDTQYF.